One sample yielded the 16 T cell receptor beta chains listed below, sequenced in a study of T cells in Graves' hyperthyroidism and ophthalmopathy. Amplification of TCR beta CDR3 regions used RNA as the template. HTBI primers were employed in a first-round RT-PCR of the TCR CDR3. TCRdb re-called the multiplex PCR reads with MiXCR, one entry per CDR3 protein. The repertoire has approximately 350,000 distinct CDR3 sequences, 15% of them found once; the top ten carry 15% to 20%. Sequencing was performed on blood. The receptors stem from a woman aged 60-75 years with Graves' ophthalmopathy.

The chain uses TRBV10-2 and TRBJ2-6, with TRBD2 identical over 8 bases. Germline V lookup: CDR1 WSHSY, CDR2 SAAADI. CDR3 length: 14 amino acids. J lost 4 bases, V lost 7 bases, and 3 bases had no gene match. This chain's CDR3 is CASTGGDGANVLTF. DNA of the CDR3: TGCGCCAGCACGGGAGGGGACGGGGCCAACGTCCTGACTTTC.

This clonotype turned up a few times. The genes are TRBV28 and TRBJ1-5, with D possibly TRBD1 on 6 matching bases. V lost 5 bases to trimming and J lost 7 bases, with 12 bases between them. Per the germline V gene, CDR1 is MDHEN and CDR2 is SYDVKM. This CDR3 has 13 amino acids. CDR3: CASSRTGQQPQHF. CDR3 coding DNA: TGTGCCAGCAGTCGAACGGGACAACAGCCCCAGCATTTT.

This clonotype was counted many times. The chain uses TRBV28 and TRBJ2-3; the D gene is possibly TRBD1 (6 bases). Germline V lookup: CDR1 MDHEN, CDR2 SYDVKM. Trimming stripped 4 bases from V and 0 bases from J, with 14 bases between. The CDR3 covers 16 residues. The CDR3 region is CASSSPDSKSTDTQYF. The CDR3 nucleotides read TGTGCCAGCAGTTCCCCGGACAGTAAAAGCACAGATACGCAGTATTTT.

This chain uses TRBV4-1 with TRBJ2-7, with D maybe TRBD1 (5 bases). Trimming left V 1 base short and J 0 bases short, with 13 bases between. Germline V CDR1 and CDR2: MGHRA, YSYEKL. The CDR3 is 16 residues long. CDR3 region: CASSQVATQGSYEQYF. The DNA for the CDR3 is TGCGCCAGCAGCCAAGTGGCGACTCAGGGCTCCTACGAGCAGTACTTC.

The rearrangement uses TRBV4-2 and TRBJ2-5; 8 bases align to TRBD1. CDR3 length: 14 residues. The ends lost 5 bases at V and 3 bases at J; junction bases unmatched: 5. The V gene's germline CDR1 is LGHNA and CDR2 YNFKEQ. The CDR3 coding sequence is TGTGCCAGCAGCGAAACGGACAGGGAAGAGACCCAGTACTTC. It translates to CASSETDREETQYF.

In its sample, this clonotype was seen many times. The rearrangement joins TRBV3-1 to TRBJ1-3; 7 nucleotides match TRBD1. In germline, CDR1 is LGHDT, CDR2 YNNKEL (reference sequence). CDR3 length: 17 amino acids. With 4 bases clipped from V and 0 bases from J, the junction kept 9 bases outside the gene matches. Written as DNA, the CDR3 is TGTGCCAGCAGCCGCCAGGGGGGGGTCCCCTCTGGAAACACCATATATTTT. Translating gives CASSRQGGVPSGNTIYF.

This clonotype occurred many times. This chain joins TRBV28 and TRBJ1-5; D gene unclear. The CDR3 contains 16 residues. The germline gives CDR1 MDHEN, CDR2 SYDVKM. Between the trimmed V and J ends, which lost 7 bases and 0 bases, there was a span of 16 bases. The CDR3 coding sequence is TGTGCCAGCATCCGTTACAAGAGGGATAGCAATCAGCCCCAGCATTTT. It yields the protein CASIRYKRDSNQPQHF.

The chain has TRBV28 and TRBJ2-3; 10 bases are a match to TRBD2. V shed 5 bases, J shed 2 bases, and the junction held 7 bases outside the gene matches. CDR1 is MDHEN, CDR2 SYDVKM, per germline. The CDR3 is 16 amino acids. CDR3 nucleotide sequence: TGTGCCAGCAGTCCCGGGACTAGCGAGACCACAGATACGCAGTATTTT. Its protein is CASSPGTSETTDTQYF.

This clonotype appeared many times. This sequence joins TRBV9 and TRBJ2-7; TRBD2 matches 12 bases. Germline V lookup: CDR1 SGDLS, CDR2 YYNGEE. The CDR3 is made up of 16 amino acids. J lost 5 bases, V lost 3 bases, and 9 bases had no gene match. Written as DNA, the CDR3 is TGTGCCAGCAGCGCCCCCCTAGCGGGAGGGTGGGACGAGCAGTACTTC. Encoded protein: CASSAPLAGGWDEQYF.

A few counts support this clonotype. The chain couples TRBV20-1 to TRBJ2-7; D is perhaps TRBD2 (6 bases). V lost 6 bases and J 0 bases, leaving 18 bases between the germline ends. This CDR3 is 15 amino acids long. Germline V CDR1 and CDR2: DFQATT, SNEGSKA (reference sequence). The CDR3 DNA reads TGCAGTGCACCTCCCGCTAGCGCCTTCTCCTACGAGCAGTACTTC. Translating gives CSAPPASAFSYEQYF.

This clonotype was observed a handful of times. The chain uses TRBV20-1 and TRBJ2-1; 7 positions agree with TRBD2. V gave up 3 bases and J gave up 5 bases; unmatched junction bases: 25. The CDR3 is 20 residues long. Germline CDR1 is DFQATT and CDR2 is SNEGSKA (reference sequence). CDR3 DNA: TGCAGTGCTAGTTGGGTGTTAGCGGGCCGCCGATTCTCCGTGGACAATGAGCAGTTCTTC. This translates into CSASWVLAGRRFSVDNEQFF.

The chain joins TRBV10-3 to TRBJ2-7; 7 bases match TRBD2. The junction had 12 bases not matched to a gene; V was cut back by 6 bases and J by 7 bases. This CDR3 spans 14 amino acids. Per germline, CDR1 ENHRY and CDR2 SYGVKD. CDR3 loop: CAIRGGTGAREQYF. In nucleotides, the CDR3 is TGTGCCATCAGGGGGGGGACTGGGGCCAGAGAGCAGTACTTC.

In this sample, this clonotype turned up many times. The gene calls are TRBV6-6 and TRBJ2-2; D remains ambiguous. Trimming stripped 4 bases from V and 1 base from J, with 16 bases between. The CDR3 has 17 residues. Germline V CDR1 and CDR2: MNHNY, SVGAGI (reference sequence). The DNA of the CDR3 is TGTGCCAGCAGTTTACGACCAACCCATTTGAACACCGGGGAGCTGTTTTTT. Residues: CASSLRPTHLNTGELFF.

This clonotype occurred a few times. The chain recombines TRBV5-1 with TRBJ2-7, with TRBD2 as a possible D gene (5 bases). Deletions cut 7 bases from V and 2 bases from J, with 13 bases between. CDR1 and CDR2 (germline): SGHRS, YFSETQ. The CDR3 sequence is 13 residues long. Here the CDR3 reads CASFGESPYEQYF. DNA for the CDR3: TGCGCCAGCTTTGGGGAGAGCCCCTACGAGCAGTACTTC.

V usage is TRBV5-1 and J usage is TRBJ1-1; 7 positions match TRBD1. The CDR3 has 14 residues. The germline gives CDR1 SGHRS, CDR2 YFSETQ. J gave up 6 bases and V 4 bases, and 9 bases lay outside the gene matches. CDR3 in amino acids: CASSPLTGFPEAFF. CDR3 bases: TGCGCCAGCAGCCCCTTGACAGGGTTCCCTGAAGCTTTCTTT.

This clonotype has more than one count but fewer than ten. The CDR3 nucleotides are TGTGCCTGGAACCCTTTGGGACTAGCGGGACAAACCGGGGAGCTGTTTTTT. It is translated as CAWNPLGLAGQTGELFF. The chain uses TRBV30 and TRBJ2-2; 13 bases align to TRBD2. The germline V gene has CDR1 GTSNPN and CDR2 SVGIG (reference sequence). V was clipped by 4 bases and J by 5 bases; unmatched bases: 10. There are 17 residues in the CDR3.